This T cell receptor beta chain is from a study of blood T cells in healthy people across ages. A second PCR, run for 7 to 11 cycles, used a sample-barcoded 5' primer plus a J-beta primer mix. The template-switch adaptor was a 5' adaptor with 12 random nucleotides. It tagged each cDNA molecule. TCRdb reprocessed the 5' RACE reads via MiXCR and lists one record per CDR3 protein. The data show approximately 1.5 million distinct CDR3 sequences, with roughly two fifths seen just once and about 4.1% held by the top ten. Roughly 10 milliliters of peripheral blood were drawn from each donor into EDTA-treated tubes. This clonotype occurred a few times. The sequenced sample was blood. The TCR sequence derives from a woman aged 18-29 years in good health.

The CDR3 DNA reads TGTGCCAGCAGTTTAGGGCTAGTGGTCAATGAGCAGTTCTTC. Residues: CASSLGLVVNEQFF. The chain carries TRBV27 and TRBJ2-1, with unresolved D. Looked up from germline, CDR1 is MNHEY and CDR2 is SMNVEV (reference sequence). This CDR3 comprises 14 residues. V shed 2 bases and J shed 6 bases, with 11 bases lying between them.